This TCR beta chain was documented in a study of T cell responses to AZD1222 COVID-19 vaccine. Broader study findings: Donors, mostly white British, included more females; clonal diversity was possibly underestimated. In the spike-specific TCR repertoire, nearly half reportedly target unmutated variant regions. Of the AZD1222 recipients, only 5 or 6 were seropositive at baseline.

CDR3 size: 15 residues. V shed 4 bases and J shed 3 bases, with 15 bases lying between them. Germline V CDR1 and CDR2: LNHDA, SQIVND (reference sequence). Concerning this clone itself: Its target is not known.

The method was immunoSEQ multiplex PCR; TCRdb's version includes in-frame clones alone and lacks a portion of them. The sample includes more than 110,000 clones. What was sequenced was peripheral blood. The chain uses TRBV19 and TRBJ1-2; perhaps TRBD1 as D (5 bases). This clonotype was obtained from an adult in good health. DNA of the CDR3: TGTGCCAGTAGTACCTCCGGGACTAGTCACTATGGCTACACCTTC. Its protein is CASSTSGTSHYGYTF.